The clone carrying this TCR beta chain was found once. The data were obtained in a study of blood T cell repertoires in COVID-19. V was pared by 10 bases and J by 7 bases, with 22 bases between. The CDR3 runs to 14 residues. Per the germline V gene, CDR1 is ENHRY and CDR2 is SYGVKD. The repertoire was sequenced with immunoSEQ multiplex PCR; TCRdb's copy has only in-frame clones and lacks some. The sample gives 300,000 to 350,000 clones, about nine tenths of which show up once; approximately 2.2% is in the top ten. The material sequenced was peripheral blood. This sequence joins TRBV10-3 and TRBJ1-2; no definite D call. This TCR derives from a man aged 18 to 30 with active or convalescent COVID-19. The CDR3 is CATRSEAPAFGYTF. Here the CDR3 DNA reads TGTGCCACAAGGTCCGAGGCACCGGCCTTTGGCTACACCTTC.